The entry below gives a single TCR beta chain sequence along with its context. V gave up 1 base and J gave up 11 bases, with 14 bases separating them. CDR3 length: 13 amino acids. CDR1 SGHDN and CDR2 FVKESK come from the germline V gene. Generated by immunoSEQ multiplex PCR, the TCRdb table keeps only in-frame clones and is missing some. This repertoire shows about 35,000 clones, roughly 89% found once; its top ten account for about 2%. These data are taken from a study of OX40 agonist ivuxolimab in advanced cancers. The genes are TRBV14 and TRBJ1-1; possibly TRBD1 for D (6 bases). The TCR was taken from an adult with an advanced solid tumor such as melanoma, head and neck, liver or kidney cancer. This specimen was CD4+ or CD8+ T cells sorted from blood, taken in a trial of the OX40 agonist ivuxolimab. For the CDR3, the DNA is TGTGCCAGCAGCCAAGTTCTACAGGGCCGGGCTTTCTTT. As protein: CASSQVLQGRAFF.